This is a list of T cell receptor beta chains from one sample in a study of spatial heterogeneity in lung cancer. TCRdb recomputed calls from the 5' RACE reads with MiXCR, one row per CDR3 protein. This table has roughly 28,000 distinct CDR3 sequences, approximately 8.4% appearing once. The sequenced sample was PBMCs, obtained at surgery. The receptors originated from a female donor with early-stage non-small cell lung cancer. Each CDR3 is given with its conserved first and last residue. A D gene is named only where the DNA matches it firmly.

d_call v_call cdr3_aa
. TRBV7-2 CASSLAREKLFF
. TRBV7-2 CASSNRAPGTEAFF
. TRBV20-1 CSAVRGVTDTQYF
. TRBV5-1 CASRLQETQYF
. TRBV4-1 CASSQASAGLKNEQFF
. TRBV9 CASSSGTEDKAGDPYNEQFF
. TRBV5-1 CASSLPSVGSYNEQFF
. TRBV28 CASSLETKKAKNIQYF
. TRBV6-2/TRBV6-3 CASSYGSTSNQPQHF
TRBD2 TRBV6-2/TRBV6-3 CASRGGLGINTGELFF
TRBD2 TRBV11-2 CASSSLAGPGELFF
. TRBV25-1 CASSEKGYSNQPQHF
. TRBV28 CASSLGRAGNGYTF
TRBD1 TRBV7-2 CASSSRQGQETQYF
. TRBV6-6 CASSSQGSSTDTQYF
. TRBV30 CAWSKGLGTEAFF
. TRBV25-1 CASNEDTEAFF
TRBD1 TRBV20-1 CSATDRQLLSQPQHF
. TRBV24-1 CATSDCGRAGDTQYF
. TRBV13 CASSRLVNEQFF
TRBD1 TRBV4-2 CASSQSDRGRGTPLHF
TRBD1 TRBV6-2/TRBV6-3 CASSYRDRGLILFRGYTF